What follows is one T cell receptor beta chain and its context. Its matching antigen is unknown. The data belong to a study of cytomegalovirus exposure and HLA in healthy donors. Across the study: In a later analysis, the roughly 130 validation repertoires were reported to have used the same platform as the roughly 600 first-cohort repertoires.

The repertoire was sequenced with immunoSEQ multiplex PCR; TCRdb's copy has only in-frame clones and lacks some. The sample holds approximately 300,000 clones, about nine tenths seen once. Between the trimmed V and J ends, which lost 2 bases and 6 bases, there was a span of 14 bases. The germline V gene encodes CDR1 SNHLY and CDR2 FYNNEI. CDR3 length equals 15 residues. Study-wide results and limits: CMV antigen specificity of a few CMV-associated chains was confirmed in vitro. According to the study, 150 to 200 TCR beta chains were cytomegalovirus-associated. According to a subsequent analysis, TCR clusters identified in the first cohort showed a tendency to co-occur across the 120 or so validation repertoires.

This clonotype was obtained from a young woman in good health and CMV-seronegative. The chain uses TRBV2 and TRBJ1-5, with unresolved D. The source material was PBMCs. The CDR3 sequence is CASSEQGQEGQPQHF. The DNA of the CDR3 is TGTGCCAGCAGTGAACAAGGGCAGGAGGGTCAGCCCCAGCATTTT.